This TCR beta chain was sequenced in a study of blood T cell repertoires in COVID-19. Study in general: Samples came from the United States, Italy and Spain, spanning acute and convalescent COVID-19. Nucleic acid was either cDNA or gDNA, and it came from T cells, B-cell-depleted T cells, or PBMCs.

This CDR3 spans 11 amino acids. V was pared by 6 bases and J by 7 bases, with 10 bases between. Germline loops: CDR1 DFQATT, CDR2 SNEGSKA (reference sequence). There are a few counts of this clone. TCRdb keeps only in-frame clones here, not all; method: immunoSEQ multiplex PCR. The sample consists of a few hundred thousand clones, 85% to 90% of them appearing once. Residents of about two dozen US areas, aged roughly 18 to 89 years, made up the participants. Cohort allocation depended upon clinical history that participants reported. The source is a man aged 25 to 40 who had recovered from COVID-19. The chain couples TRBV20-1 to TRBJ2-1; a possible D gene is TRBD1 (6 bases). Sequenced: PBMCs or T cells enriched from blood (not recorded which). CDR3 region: CSAIQGNEQFF. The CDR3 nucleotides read TGCAGTGCGATACAGGGAAATGAGCAGTTCTTC.